The 23 T cell receptor beta chains in this list originate from one sample, sequenced in a study of blood T cell repertoires in COVID-19. Clones were sequenced by immunoSEQ multiplex PCR, and TCRdb holds only the in-frame ones, with some missing. The sample includes more than 110,000 clones, about nine tenths of them seen just once. What was sequenced was peripheral blood. The receptors stem from a man aged 50-59 years with active or convalescent COVID-19.

The chain carries TRBV6-6 and TRBJ2-7; a possible D gene is TRBD2 (6 bases). V lost 11 bases to trimming and J lost 0 bases, with 11 bases between them. The CDR3 runs 12 residues. In germline, CDR1 is MNHNY, CDR2 SVGAGI (reference sequence). CDR3 sequence (DNA): TGTGCCTCCCGACTAGGCTCCTACGAGCAGTACTTC. It translates to CASRLGSYEQYF.

This clone was detected only a few times. V usage is TRBV7-2 and J usage is TRBJ2-7; unclear D gene. Per germline, CDR1 SGHTA and CDR2 FQGNSA. The CDR3 is 15 residues long. V shed 0 bases and J shed 0 bases, with 9 bases lying between them. The CDR3 loop is CASSLAWSRSYEQYF. As DNA, the CDR3 is TGTGCCAGCAGCTTAGCGTGGAGCCGCTCCTACGAGCAGTACTTC.

The V gene is TRBV10-1, the J gene TRBJ1-1; TRBD1 is a possible D gene (5 bases). V gave up 10 bases and J gave up 1 base, with 13 bases separating them. Per germline, CDR1 WNHNN and CDR2 SYGVQD (reference sequence). This CDR3 region has 13 residues. The CDR3 loop reads CANSTGPNTEAFF. CDR3 bases: TGCGCCAACTCAACAGGCCCGAACACTGAAGCTTTCTTT.

The table lists this clone with a count of one. V is TRBV13 and J is TRBJ2-7; TRBD2 might be the D (5 bases). V lost 2 bases to trimming and J lost 7 bases, with 6 bases between them. The germline gives CDR1 PRHDT, CDR2 FYEKMQ (reference sequence). The CDR3 has 11 amino acids. The CDR3 coding sequence is TGTGCCAGCAGCTTACGAGGGGAGCAGTACTTC. Protein product: CASSLRGEQYF.

This clone was detected a few times. The J gene is TRBJ2-7, the V gene TRBV5-1; 7 nucleotides line up with TRBD2. The CDR3 runs to 14 residues. V lost 3 bases, J lost 3 bases, and 6 bases stayed unmatched. Germline lookup yields CDR1 SGHRS and CDR2 YFSETQ. The CDR3 protein is CASSSGRTSYEQYF. CDR3 in DNA: TGCGCCAGCAGCTCCGGACGGACTAGCTACGAGCAGTACTTC.

The chain employs TRBV27 and TRBJ2-7, with D perhaps matching TRBD1 (5 bases). Trimming took off 6 bases at V and 6 bases at J, with 9 bases between the two ends. The CDR3 extends over 11 amino acids. Looked up from germline, CDR1 is MNHEY and CDR2 is SMNVEV (reference sequence). In nucleotides, the CDR3 is TGTGCCAGCAGGGGGCTTGGCGAGCAGTACTTC. Translating gives CASRGLGEQYF.

J is TRBJ1-5 and V is TRBV27; D perhaps matches TRBD1 (5 bases). The V gene's germline CDR1 is MNHEY and CDR2 SMNVEV (reference sequence). V lost 4 bases to trimming and J lost 1 base, with 8 bases between them. The CDR3 contains 14 residues. The CDR3 is CASSSGLSNQPQHF. The CDR3 nucleotides are TGTGCCAGCAGTTCGGGACTGAGCAATCAGCCCCAGCATTTT.

The rearrangement links TRBV5-4 to TRBJ1-2; tentatively, D is TRBD1 (5 bases). CDR3 size: 13 residues. CDR1 is SGHNT, CDR2 YYREEE, per germline (reference sequence). V shed 0 bases and J shed 4 bases, with 7 bases lying between them. Written as DNA, the CDR3 is TGTGCCAGCAGCTTGGAGGGGTCCTATGGCTACACCTTC. Protein sequence: CASSLEGSYGYTF.

Only a few counts were recorded for this clone. The chain combines TRBV19 with TRBJ1-5; D is unclear. Per germline, CDR1 LNHDA and CDR2 SQIVND (reference sequence). The CDR3 is 15 residues long. Trimming left V 4 bases short and J 2 bases short, with 12 bases between. The CDR3, as DNA: TGTGCCAGTAGTAGCGCCGGGAGAGGCAATCAGCCCCAGCATTTT. Encoded protein: CASSSAGRGNQPQHF.

This chain's CDR3 is CASSTLGQETQYF. The CDR3 bases are TGTGCCAGCTCGACCCTAGGTCAAGAGACCCAGTACTTC. This chain links TRBV18 with TRBJ2-5; D is undetermined. The CDR3 covers 13 residues. The V and J ends lost 6 bases and 2 bases respectively, with 10 bases between them. Per germline, CDR1 KGHSH and CDR2 LQKENI.

This sequence joins TRBV5-1 and TRBJ2-2; tentatively, D is TRBD2 (6 bases). The V end was cut by 2 bases, the J end by 5 bases, with 16 bases between. CDR3 length: 16 residues. CDR1 is SGHRS and CDR2 is YFSETQ in the germline V gene. The CDR3 DNA follows: TGCGCCAGCAGCTTTGGGAATAGCGGAGGAACCGGGGAGCTGTTTTTT. Amino acids: CASSFGNSGGTGELFF.

J is TRBJ2-2 and V is TRBV5-8; the D gene is possibly TRBD1 (6 bases). CDR1 and CDR2 from the germline V gene are SGHTS and YDEGEE. The CDR3 runs to 16 residues. Trimming removed 3 bases from V and 3 bases from J, with 15 bases in between. The CDR3 DNA reads as TGTGCCAGCAGCTCCCGACAGGTTCGGCACACCGGGGAGCTGTTTTTT. Translation gives CASSSRQVRHTGELFF.

The sample holds a few counts of this clone. This sequence joins TRBV6-5 and TRBJ1-1; D is unresolved. CDR1 is MNHEY and CDR2 is SVGAGI in the germline V gene. Trimming cost V 1 base and J 4 bases, with 13 bases left between them. CDR3 length: 15 residues. CDR3 protein: CASSYYPGRGTEAFF. The CDR3 nucleotides read TGTGCCAGCAGTTACTACCCGGGCCGGGGCACTGAAGCTTTCTTT.

The chain couples TRBV28 to TRBJ1-1; 10 bases are a match to TRBD1. J gave up 7 bases and V 5 bases, and 7 bases lay outside the gene matches. Germline V gives CDR1 MDHEN, CDR2 SYDVKM. This CDR3 spans 14 amino acids. This chain's CDR3 is CASSTRQGAGEAFF. The CDR3 nucleotides read TGTGCCAGCAGTACCCGACAGGGGGCAGGTGAAGCTTTCTTT.

The rearrangement links TRBV11-2 to TRBJ2-1, with D possibly matching TRBD2 (7 bases). Trimming removed 11 bases from V and 7 bases from J, with 12 bases in between. There are 11 residues in the CDR3. Germline V gene lookup returns CDR1 SGHAT and CDR2 FQNNGV. The CDR3 nucleotides are TGTGCCGGGGGGCGGGGGAATGAGCAGTTCTTC. It specifies CAGGRGNEQFF. Full variable domain (outside the CDR3, taken from reference TRBV11-2 and TRBJ2-1): EAGVAQSPRYKIIEKRQSVAFWCNPISGHATLYWYQQILGQGPKLLIQFQNNGVVDDSQLPKDRFSAERLKGVDSTLKIQPAKLEDSAVYLCAGGRGNEQFFGPGTRLTVL.

CDR3 DNA sequence: TGTGCCAGCAGCTTAGATTTCTCCGGGAATACGCAGTATTTT. Its protein is CASSLDFSGNTQYF. This chain connects TRBV7-9 to TRBJ2-3; D may be TRBD2 (5 bases). The ends were cut back, 1 base at V and 7 bases at J, with 12 bases in the middle. Germline V lookup: CDR1 SEHNR, CDR2 FQNEAQ (reference sequence). The CDR3 runs to 14 residues.

The V call is TRBV4-2, the J call TRBJ2-7; possible D gene TRBD2, 6 bases. Trimming took off 4 bases at V and 4 bases at J, with 17 bases between the two ends. The germline CDR1 and CDR2 sequences are LGHNA and YNFKEQ. There are 15 residues in the CDR3. Written as DNA, the CDR3 is TGTGCCAGCAGCCCCGACCGGGACGGGGGTTACGAGCAGTACTTC. Its translation is CASSPDRDGGYEQYF.

The chain links TRBV6-5 to TRBJ1-2, with 9 bases matching TRBD1. This CDR3 comprises 13 residues. Germline lookup yields CDR1 MNHEY and CDR2 SVGAGI. With V trimmed by 10 bases and J by 3 bases, 6 bases remained unmatched. CDR3 nucleotides: TGTGCCACCAGGACAGGGGTGGACTATGGCTACACCTTC. This sequence encodes CATRTGVDYGYTF.

CDR3 region: CASSDGVRGYTF. The CDR3 nucleotides are TGTGCCAGCAGCGACGGAGTTCGTGGCTACACCTTC. V usage is TRBV7-3 and J usage is TRBJ1-2; D is ambiguous. This CDR3 is built from 12 residues. The V end was cut by 5 bases, the J end by 7 bases, with 11 bases between. Germline CDR1 and CDR2: SGHTA and FQGTGA.

The chain recombines TRBV11-2 with TRBJ2-1, with D possibly TRBD2 on 5 matching bases. The V end lost 5 bases, the J end lost 8 bases, and 19 bases lay between the germline ends. Germline V lookup: CDR1 SGHAT, CDR2 FQNNGV. The CDR3 runs to 15 residues. CDR3 in amino acids: CASSPPSTLRDEQFF. Here the CDR3 DNA reads TGTGCCAGCAGCCCGCCTAGCACCCTTAGGGATGAGCAGTTCTTC.

The J gene is TRBJ2-1, the V gene TRBV10-1, with 10 bases identical to TRBD2. Germline loops: CDR1 WNHNN, CDR2 SYGVQD (reference sequence). The ends lost 2 bases at V and 8 bases at J; junction bases unmatched: 3. The CDR3 sequence is 14 residues long. CDR3: CASSETSGKDEQFF. The CDR3 nucleotides read TGCGCCAGCAGTGAGACTAGCGGGAAGGATGAGCAGTTCTTC.

The rearrangement links TRBV30 to TRBJ2-7, with 8 bases identical to TRBD2. Trimming at V came to 3 bases and at J to 3 bases, leaving 10 bases not matched to a gene. The CDR3 is made up of 15 amino acids. Looked up from germline, CDR1 is GTSNPN and CDR2 is SVGIG (reference sequence). CDR3: CAWSPGLGAGYEQYF. CDR3 nucleotides: TGTGCCTGGAGCCCGGGACTAGGGGCGGGCTACGAGCAGTACTTC. The full variable domain, rest sourced from reference TRBV30 and TRBJ2-7, is SQTIHQWPATLVQPVGSPLSLECTVEGTSNPNLYWYRQAAGRGLQLLFYSVGIGQISSEVPQNLSASRPQDRQFILSSKKLLLSDSGFYLCAWSPGLGAGYEQYFGPGTRLTVT.

The rearrangement links TRBV27 to TRBJ1-1; 9 bases match TRBD1. This CDR3 is built from 13 residues. From germline, CDR1 is MNHEY and CDR2 SMNVEV (reference sequence). The V and J ends lost 6 bases and 7 bases, in that order; junction bases with no gene match: 6. The CDR3 DNA reads TGTGCCAGCAGCGACAGGGGGGACGATGAAGCTTTCTTT. This encodes CASSDRGDDEAFF.